The source of this T cell receptor (beta chain) is a study of technical replicates of blood from a handful of donors. The assay was immunoSEQ multiplex PCR, and TCRdb's table has in-frame clones only and misses some. The sample consists of 75,000 to 95,000 clones, approximately 90% of them appearing once. Germline V lookup: CDR1 SGHDN, CDR2 FVKESK. V was pared by 0 bases and J by 3 bases, with 7 bases of the junction left unmatched. This CDR3 has 17 residues. The V gene is TRBV14, the J gene TRBJ2-1; TRBD2 aligns across 8 bases. Sequenced material: T cells isolated from PBMCs. The TCR sequence derives from a human donor in good health. CDR3 DNA: TGTGCCAGCAGCCAAGATAGGAGCGGGAGCCGCTACAATGAGCAGTTCTTC. It specifies CASSQDRSGSRYNEQFF.